A selection of T cell receptor beta chains follows, all from one sample in a study of cytomegalovirus exposure and HLA in healthy donors. The repertoire was sequenced with immunoSEQ multiplex PCR; TCRdb's copy has only in-frame clones and lacks some. Of approximately 100,000 clones detected, about four fifths appear once; the ten largest clones hold about 1.9%. The sequencing sample was made of PBMCs. All receptors come from a woman aged 40 to 49 in good health and CMV-seronegative. Each CDR3 is given with its conserved first and last residue. The order of the fields is J gene, D gene, clone size, V gene, CDR3 DNA, CDR3 protein. A D gene is named only where the DNA matches it firmly. Where a row states a size, it is once, few, many or the class of an expanded clone; other rows omit it.

>TRBJ2-7|TRBD1|few|TRBV7-2
TGTGCCAGCAGCTTATGGGACAGGGGGATAGCACGGTCCTACGAGCAGTACTTC
CASSLWDRGIARSYEQYF
>TRBJ2-5|-|-|TRBV19
TGTGCCAGTAGCCCGCCCGAGGCGCGGTACCAAGAGACCCAGTACTTC
CASSPPEARYQETQYF
>TRBJ1-2|-|few|TRBV6-5
TGTGCCAGCAATACAGGCGTTAACTATGGCTACACCTTC
CASNTGVNYGYTF
>TRBJ2-5|-|few|TRBV7-3
TGTGCCAGCAGCTGGGGGGGGGCCGAGGAGACCCAGTACTTC
CASSWGGAEETQYF
>TRBJ2-1|TRBD2|-|TRBV28
TGTGCCAGCAGTTTTCCGCGGGAGGACACGAGGGCGTACAATGAGCAGTTCTTC
CASSFPREDTRAYNEQFF
>TRBJ1-5|-|-|TRBV5-1
TGCGCCAGCAGGCTCGGTAGCAATCAGCCCCAGCATTTT
CASRLGSNQPQHF
>TRBJ2-4|-|-|TRBV5-5
TGTGCCAGCAGCTTCCCGGGGGACTCTGGAGCCAAAAACATTCAGTACTTC
CASSFPGDSGAKNIQYF
>TRBJ2-7|-|-|TRBV7-2
TGTGCCAGCAGCCTTTACAAGTCCTACGAGCAGTACTTC
CASSLYKSYEQYF
>TRBJ1-2|TRBD1|-|TRBV5-1
TGCGCCAGCAGCAGACACATAGACAGGGGGAACTATGGCTACACCTTC
CASSRHIDRGNYGYTF
>TRBJ2-1|TRBD1|-|TRBV10-3
TGTGCCATCGGGACAGGGAGGGATGAGCAGTTCTTC
CAIGTGRDEQFF
>TRBJ2-2|-|few|TRBV10-3
TGTGCCATCAGTGAGTCGGGCCAGGCCCGTGGCGGGGAGCTGTTTTTT
CAISESGQARGGELFF